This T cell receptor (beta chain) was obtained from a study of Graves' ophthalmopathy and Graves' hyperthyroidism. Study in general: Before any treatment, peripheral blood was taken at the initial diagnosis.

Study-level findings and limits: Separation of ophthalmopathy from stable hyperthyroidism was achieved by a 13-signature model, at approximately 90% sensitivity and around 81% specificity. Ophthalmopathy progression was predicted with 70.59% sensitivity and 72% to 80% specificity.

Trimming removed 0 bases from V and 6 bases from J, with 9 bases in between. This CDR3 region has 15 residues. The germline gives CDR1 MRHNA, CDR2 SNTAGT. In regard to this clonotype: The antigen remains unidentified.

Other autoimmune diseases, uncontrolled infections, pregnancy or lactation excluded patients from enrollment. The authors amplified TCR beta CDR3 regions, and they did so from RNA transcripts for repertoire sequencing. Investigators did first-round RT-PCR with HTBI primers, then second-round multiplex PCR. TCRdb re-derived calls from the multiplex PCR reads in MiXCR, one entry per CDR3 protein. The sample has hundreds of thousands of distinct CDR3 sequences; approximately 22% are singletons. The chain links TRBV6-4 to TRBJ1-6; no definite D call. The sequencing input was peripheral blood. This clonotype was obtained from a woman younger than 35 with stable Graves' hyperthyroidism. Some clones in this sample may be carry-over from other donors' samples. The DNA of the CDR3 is TGTGCCAGCAGTGACTCAAGACATCCTAATTCACCCCTCCACTTT. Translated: CASSDSRHPNSPLHF.